The rows below give T cell receptor beta chains drawn from one sample of a study of blood T cell repertoires in COVID-19. The method was immunoSEQ multiplex PCR; TCRdb's version includes in-frame clones alone and lacks a portion of them. The sample lists under 200,000 clones, 90% occurring once. Sequenced material: peripheral blood. The receptors shown here come from a man over 45 with acute or convalescent COVID-19. Both conserved end residues are part of each CDR3. Fields, in order: J gene, clone size, V gene, D gene, CDR3 DNA, CDR3 protein. The D gene is left open where the match is weak. Where a row states a size, it is once, few, many or the class of an expanded clone; other rows omit it.

TRBJ2-4 NA TRBV7-9 NA TGTGCCAGCAGCTTAGCAGGGTTGAGCGGAAACATTCAGTACTTC CASSLAGLSGNIQYF
TRBJ2-3 NA TRBV5-4 TRBD2 TGTGCCAGCAGCCCGGGGCTAGCGGGGAGGGATACGCAGTATTTT CASSPGLAGRDTQYF
TRBJ2-7 NA TRBV6-1 TRBD2 TGTGCCAGCAGTGAGCTGACTAGCAGCCAATACTTC CASSELTSSQYF
TRBJ2-1 NA TRBV3-1/TRBV3-2 NA TGTGCCAGCAGCGCGCGGAGGCGTCTAGACTACAATGAGCAGTTCTTC CASSARRRLDYNEQFF
TRBJ2-7 NA TRBV7-9 TRBD1 TGTGCCAGCAGCCCAGGGGGATTCTACGAGCAGTACTTC CASSPGGFYEQYF
TRBJ2-1 once TRBV19 TRBD2 TGTGCCATCGGGACTAGCGGGAACTACAATGAGCAGTTCTTC CAIGTSGNYNEQFF
TRBJ2-2 NA TRBV7-7 TRBD2 TGTGCCAGCAGCTTAAGCGGGAGCGAAACCGGGGAGCTGTTTTTT CASSLSGSETGELFF
TRBJ1-2 NA TRBV3-1/TRBV3-2 TRBD1 TGTGCCAGCAGCCTCAAGGGGGCGACTGGCTATGGCTACACCTTC CASSLKGATGYGYTF
TRBJ2-3 NA TRBV5-4 TRBD2 TGTGCCAGCAGCTTCACTAGCGGGAGTGTAGATACGCAGTATTTT CASSFTSGSVDTQYF
TRBJ1-2 NA TRBV11-2 NA TGTGCCAGCAGCTTAGATCAGGCGCCTAACTATGGCTACACCTTC CASSLDQAPNYGYTF
TRBJ2-3 NA TRBV7-9 NA TGTGCCGATCAGAGAGGGGGAAGAGATACGCAGTATTTT CADQRGGRDTQYF
TRBJ2-3 NA TRBV12-5 TRBD2 TGTGCTAGTGGTTTTCGCGGGGGGGACACAGATACGCAGTATTTT CASGFRGGDTDTQYF
TRBJ1-1 NA TRBV12-3/TRBV12-4 NA TGTGCCAGCAGCCGTGGGGGGGCCACTGAAGCTTTCTTT CASSRGGATEAFF
TRBJ2-1 NA TRBV5-1 NA TGCGCCAGCAGCTTATTGGGACTCAAAGTCGATGAGCAGTTCTTC CASSLLGLKVDEQFF
TRBJ1-6 NA TRBV7-2 NA TGTGCCAGCAGCTCAACAGGAGATAATTCACCCCTCCACTTT CASSSTGDNSPLHF
TRBJ2-7 NA TRBV4-1 TRBD2 TGCGCCAGCAGTCCGGGGAGGGCTAGCGGGAGTTACGAGCAGTACTTC CASSPGRASGSYEQYF
TRBJ2-3 NA TRBV24-1 NA TGTGCCACCAGTGATTCCTATACGCAGTATTTT CATSDSYTQYF
TRBJ2-7 NA TRBV30 TRBD2 TGTGCCTGGGGTCTTAGCGGGAGGGCCTACGAGCAGTACTTC CAWGLSGRAYEQYF
TRBJ2-3 NA TRBV7-3 TRBD2 TGTGCCAGCAGCTTAGGTGGCGGGAGATTAGATACGCAGTATTTT CASSLGGGRLDTQYF
TRBJ1-5 NA TRBV28 NA TGTGCCAGCATTCACCCCACGGGTAGCAATCAGCCCCAGCATTTT CASIHPTGSNQPQHF
TRBJ2-3 NA TRBV13 NA TGTGCCAGCAGCCGCAGGGCCGGTGGAGATACGCAGTATTTT CASSRRAGGDTQYF
TRBJ2-2 NA TRBV7-2 TRBD2 TGTGCCAGCAGCTTAGAAACGGGGAGGGCCGGGGAGCTGTTTTTT CASSLETGRAGELFF
TRBJ2-5 NA TRBV18 TRBD2 TGTGCCAGCTCACCGACTAGCGGGAGTTTAACCCAGTACTTC CASSPTSGSLTQYF
TRBJ2-6 medium-sized TRBV7-9 NA TGTGCCAGCAGTCCATACAGGGCCAACGTCCTGACTTTC CASSPYRANVLTF